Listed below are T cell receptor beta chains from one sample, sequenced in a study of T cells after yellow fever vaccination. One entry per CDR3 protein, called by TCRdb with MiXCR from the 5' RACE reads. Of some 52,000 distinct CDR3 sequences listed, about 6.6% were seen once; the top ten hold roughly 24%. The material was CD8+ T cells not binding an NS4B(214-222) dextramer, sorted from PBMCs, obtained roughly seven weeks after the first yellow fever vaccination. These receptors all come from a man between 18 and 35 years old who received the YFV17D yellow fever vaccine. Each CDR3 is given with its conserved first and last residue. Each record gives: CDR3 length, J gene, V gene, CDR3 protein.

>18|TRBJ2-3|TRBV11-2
CASSPTRWGRGRTDTQYF
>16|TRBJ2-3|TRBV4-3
CASSQRRDGGTDTQYF
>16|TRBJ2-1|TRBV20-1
CSARDFGGISYNEQFF
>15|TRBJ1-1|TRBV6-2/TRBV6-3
CASSYSIDMDTEAFF
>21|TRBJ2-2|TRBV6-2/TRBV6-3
CASSYSINPAGTGAYTGELFF
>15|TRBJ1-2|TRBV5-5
CASSLARDGFYGYTF
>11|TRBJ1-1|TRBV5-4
CASRKETEAFF
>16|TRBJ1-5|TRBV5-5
CASSHNNRDSNQPQHF
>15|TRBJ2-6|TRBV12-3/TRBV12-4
CASSGLISGANVLTF
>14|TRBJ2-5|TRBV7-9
CASSYRQFQETQYF
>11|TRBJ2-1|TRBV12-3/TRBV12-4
CASRSVNEQFF